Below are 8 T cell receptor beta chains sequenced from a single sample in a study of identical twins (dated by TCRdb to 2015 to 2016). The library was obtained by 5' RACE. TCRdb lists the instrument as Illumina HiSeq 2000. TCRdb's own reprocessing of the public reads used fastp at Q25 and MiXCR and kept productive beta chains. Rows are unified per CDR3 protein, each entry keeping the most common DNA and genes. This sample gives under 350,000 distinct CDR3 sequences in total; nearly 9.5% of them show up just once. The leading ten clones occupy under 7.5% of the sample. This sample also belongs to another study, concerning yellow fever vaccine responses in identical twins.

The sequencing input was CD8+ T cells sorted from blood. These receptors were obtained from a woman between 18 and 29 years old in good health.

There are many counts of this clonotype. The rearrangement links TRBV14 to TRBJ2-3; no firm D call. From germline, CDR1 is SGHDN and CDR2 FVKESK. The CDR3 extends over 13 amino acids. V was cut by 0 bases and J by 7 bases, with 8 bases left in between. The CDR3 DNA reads TGTGCCAGCAGCCAAGATTTCCAACATACGCAGTATTTT. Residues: CASSQDFQHTQYF.

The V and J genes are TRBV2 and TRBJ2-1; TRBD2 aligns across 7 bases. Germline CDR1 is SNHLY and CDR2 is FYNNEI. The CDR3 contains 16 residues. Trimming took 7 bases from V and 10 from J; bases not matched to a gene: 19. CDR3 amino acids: CASTSRGGGRAGEQFF. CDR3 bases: TGTGCCAGCACCTCACGGGGCGGGGGTAGAGCAGGGGAGCAGTTCTTC.

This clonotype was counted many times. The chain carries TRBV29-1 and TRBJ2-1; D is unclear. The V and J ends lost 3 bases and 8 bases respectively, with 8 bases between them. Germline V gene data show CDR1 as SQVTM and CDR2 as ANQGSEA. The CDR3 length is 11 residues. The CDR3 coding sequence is TGCAGCGTTGAGGGCGAAGATGAGCAGTTCTTC. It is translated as CSVEGEDEQFF.

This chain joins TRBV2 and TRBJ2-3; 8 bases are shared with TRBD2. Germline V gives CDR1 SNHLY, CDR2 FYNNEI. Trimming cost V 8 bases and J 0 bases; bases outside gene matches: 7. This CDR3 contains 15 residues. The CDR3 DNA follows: TGTGCCAGCCACGACCCTAGCGGGAGCACAGATACGCAGTATTTT. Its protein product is CASHDPSGSTDTQYF.

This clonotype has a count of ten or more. CDR3 nucleotide sequence: TGCAGTGCTAACTCGGATGGAAGCACCTACGAGCAGTACTTC. Translation gives CSANSDGSTYEQYF. V is TRBV20-1 and J is TRBJ2-7, with D unresolved. The length of the CDR3 is 14 residues. The germline V gene encodes CDR1 DFQATT and CDR2 SNEGSKA (reference sequence). The V end lost 4 bases, the J end lost 2 bases, and 15 bases lay between the germline ends.

CDR3 in amino acids: CASSQEEFGGGYNEQFF. In nucleotides, the CDR3 is TGTGCCAGCAGCCAAGAGGAGTTCGGCGGGGGGTACAATGAGCAGTTCTTC. The chain recombines TRBV4-2 with TRBJ2-1; the match to TRBD2 covers 8 bases. The germline V gene encodes CDR1 LGHNA and CDR2 YNFKEQ. The CDR3 runs 17 residues. V lost 0 bases to trimming and J lost 4 bases; unmatched junction nucleotides: 8.

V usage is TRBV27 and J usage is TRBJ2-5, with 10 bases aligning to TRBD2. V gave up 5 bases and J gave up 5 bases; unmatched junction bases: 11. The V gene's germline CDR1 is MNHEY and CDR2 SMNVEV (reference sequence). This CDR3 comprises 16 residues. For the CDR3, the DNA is TGTGCCAGCAGTGGGTCTAGCGGGAGTTCACGGGAGACCCAGTACTTC. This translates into CASSGSSGSSRETQYF.

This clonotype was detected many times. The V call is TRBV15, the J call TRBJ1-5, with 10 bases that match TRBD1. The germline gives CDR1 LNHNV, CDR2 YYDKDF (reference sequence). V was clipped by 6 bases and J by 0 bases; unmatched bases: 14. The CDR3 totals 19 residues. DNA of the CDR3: TGTGCCACCAGTACCGCGGGGGACAGGGGTGTTTATAGCAATCAGCCCCAGCATTTT. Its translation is CATSTAGDRGVYSNQPQHF.